This passage covers 18 T cell receptor beta chains from one sample sequenced in a study of blood T cell repertoires in COVID-19. The repertoire was sequenced with immunoSEQ multiplex PCR; TCRdb's copy has only in-frame clones and lacks some. In the table there are under 300,000 clones, approximately 85% of which are singletons. The material sequenced was peripheral blood. These TCRs come from a woman aged 60-70 years with active or convalescent COVID-19.

A few counts support this clone. The V call is TRBV25-1, the J call TRBJ1-5, with unresolved D. Germline loops: CDR1 MGHDK, CDR2 SYGVNS. The length of the CDR3 is 13 residues. V was clipped by 8 bases and J by 7 bases, with 15 bases between them. CDR3 residues: CASGRGGNQPQHF. The CDR3 nucleotides read TGTGCCAGCGGTCGAGGAGGAAACCAGCCCCAGCATTTT. The entire variable domain, with the rest obtained from reference TRBV25-1 and TRBJ1-5, is as follows: EADIYQTPRYLVIGTGKKITLECSQTMGHDKMYWYQQDPGMELHLIHYSYGVNSTEKGDLSSESTVSRIRTEHFPLTLESARPSHTSQYLCASGRGGNQPQHFGDGTRLSIL.

V usage is TRBV7-9 and J usage is TRBJ2-3, with no clear D. V was clipped by 3 bases and J by 4 bases, with 5 bases between them. Germline lookup yields CDR1 SEHNR and CDR2 FQNEAQ (reference sequence). The CDR3 is 12 amino acids. CDR3 protein: CASSFIPDTQYF. In DNA form, the CDR3 reads TGTGCCAGCAGCTTTATTCCAGATACGCAGTATTTT. Full variable domain (outside the CDR3, taken from reference TRBV7-9 and TRBJ2-3): DTGVSQNPRHKITKRGQNVTFRCDPISEHNRLYWYRQTLGQGPEFLTYFQNEAQLEKSRLLSDRFSAERPKGSFSTLEIQRTEQGDSAMYLCASSFIPDTQYFGPGTRLTVL.

The V and J genes are TRBV19 and TRBJ2-6; 7 bases are shared with TRBD1. Germline V gives CDR1 LNHDA, CDR2 SQIVND (reference sequence). With V trimmed by 1 base and J by 0 bases, 6 bases remained unmatched. The CDR3 consists of 18 residues. CDR3 residues: CASSIGGDSVSGANVLTF. Here the CDR3 DNA reads TGTGCCAGTAGTATAGGAGGGGACAGCGTCTCTGGGGCCAACGTCCTGACTTTC.

The chain couples TRBV30 to TRBJ2-6; TRBD1 matches 9 bases. The V gene end was trimmed by 5 bases and the J gene end by 4 bases; junction bases not matched to a gene: 6. Germline V CDR1 and CDR2: GTSNPN, SVGIG (reference sequence). CDR3 length: 15 amino acids. As DNA, the CDR3 is TGTGCCTGGGGAACAGGGGGCTCCGGGGCCAACGTCCTGACTTTC. This encodes CAWGTGGSGANVLTF.

The CDR3 DNA is TGTGCCAGCAGTTACCGCCCCGCTGGGACCCGGGGGGATGAGCAGTTCTTC. It specifies CASSYRPAGTRGDEQFF. The chain links TRBV6-2 or TRBV6-3 to TRBJ2-1; TRBD2 aligns across 7 bases. The CDR3 totals 17 residues. Germline V gives CDR1 MNHEY, CDR2 SVGEGT. V lost 2 bases and J lost 8; bases outside the gene matches: 15.

The chain has TRBV11-2 and TRBJ1-4, with 8 bases aligning to TRBD1. The length of the CDR3 is 16 residues. Germline trimming cut 5 bases from V and 4 bases from J; bases unmatched to any gene: 9. CDR1 SGHAT and CDR2 FQNNGV come from the germline V gene. The CDR3 DNA follows: TGTGCCAGCAGCCATATACCCGGACAGGGTAATGAAAAACTGTTTTTT. Translation: CASSHIPGQGNEKLFF.

The chain combines TRBV30 with TRBJ2-1, with D maybe TRBD2 (6 bases). Germline V lookup: CDR1 GTSNPN, CDR2 SVGIG (reference sequence). The V gene lost 0 bases and the J gene lost 5 bases, with 8 bases spanning the gap. The length of the CDR3 is 13 residues. For the CDR3, the DNA is TGTGCCTGGAGTGTAGGGACTGACAATGAGCAGTTCTTC. Translation gives CAWSVGTDNEQFF.

The CDR3 loop reads CASSPGNNEQFF. The DNA for the CDR3 is TGTGCCAGCAGCCCAGGGAACAATGAGCAGTTCTTC. V is TRBV5-6 and J is TRBJ2-1, with a weak D call TRBD1 (5 bases). The CDR3 has 12 amino acids. The germline CDR1 and CDR2 sequences are SGHDT and YYEEEE. V shed 4 bases and J shed 5 bases, with 7 bases lying between them.

Written as DNA, the CDR3 is TGTGCCAGCAGTTTCCGGCCCGGGGGCTACACCTTC. This translates into CASSFRPGGYTF. This chain uses TRBV12-3 or TRBV12-4 with TRBJ1-2; D is undetermined. CDR3 length equals 12 residues. The ends were cut back, 3 bases at V and 8 bases at J, with 10 bases in the middle.

The V gene is TRBV6-5, the J gene TRBJ2-2, with D maybe TRBD2 (6 bases). CDR3 length equals 13 residues. Germline V gene lookup returns CDR1 MNHEY and CDR2 SVGAGI. With 8 bases removed from V and 5 bases from J, the gap between germline ends came to 12 bases. The CDR3 loop reads CASARAGTGELFF. The CDR3 nucleotides are TGTGCCAGCGCTCGGGCGGGAACCGGGGAGCTGTTTTTT.

The chain recombines TRBV7-9 with TRBJ2-1, with D possibly TRBD2 on 6 matching bases. V was cut by 4 bases and J by 14 bases, with 18 bases left in between. Germline V gene data show CDR1 as SEHNR and CDR2 as FQNEAQ (reference sequence). The CDR3 runs to 13 residues. CDR3 sequence: CASSSVRAGTEFF. CDR3 nucleotides: TGTGCCAGCAGCTCCGTGCGAGCGGGTACCGAGTTCTTC.

The chain couples TRBV2 to TRBJ2-1, with 14 bases identical to TRBD2. V gave up 2 bases and J gave up 8 bases; unmatched junction bases: 5. Germline V gives CDR1 SNHLY, CDR2 FYNNEI. The length of the CDR3 is 16 residues. This CDR3 reads CASSENPGLAGDEQFF. CDR3 DNA sequence: TGTGCCAGCAGTGAAAACCCGGGACTAGCGGGGGATGAGCAGTTCTTC.

This chain joins TRBV18 and TRBJ1-3; no firm D call. Germline V lookup: CDR1 KGHSH, CDR2 LQKENI. V lost 3 bases, J lost 0 bases, and 12 bases lay in between. The CDR3 is made up of 16 amino acids. CDR3 DNA: TGTGCCAGCTCACCCTCAGAAGCAGGCTCTGGAAACACCATATATTTT. Encoded protein: CASSPSEAGSGNTIYF. The variable domain in full, with the rest retrieved from reference TRBV18 and TRBJ1-3, is NAGVMQNPRHLVRRRGQEARLRCSPMKGHSHVYWYRQLPEEGLKFMVYLQKENIIDESGMPKERFSAEFPKEGPSILRIQQVVRGDSAAYFCASSPSEAGSGNTIYFGEGSWLTVV.

V is TRBV6-5 and J is TRBJ1-1; D perhaps matches TRBD1 (5 bases). This CDR3 has 14 residues. Trimming cost V 2 bases and J 0 bases, with 7 bases left between them. Germline V lookup: CDR1 MNHEY, CDR2 SVGAGI. The DNA for the CDR3 is TGTGCCAGCAGTTACCGACAGCTGAACACTGAAGCTTTCTTT. Its translation: CASSYRQLNTEAFF.

This chain connects TRBV14 to TRBJ1-5, with 8 bases that match TRBD1. J gave up 4 bases and V 6 bases, and 11 bases lay outside the gene matches. There are 16 residues in the CDR3. Germline CDR1 and CDR2: SGHDN and FVKESK. The CDR3 bases are TGTGCCAGCAGAACCTCGGACAGGGCGGGTAATCAGCCCCAGCATTTT. It yields the protein CASRTSDRAGNQPQHF.

This clone was recorded once. This rearrangement joins TRBV14 to TRBJ1-1; D is unclear. V dropped 1 base and J dropped 2 bases, with 14 bases sitting between them. This CDR3 spans 16 amino acids. CDR1 is SGHDN, CDR2 FVKESK, per germline. As DNA, the CDR3 is TGTGCCAGCAGCCAAGGGAGTGTCGTTGCTAACACTGAAGCTTTCTTT. It yields the protein CASSQGSVVANTEAFF.

The rearrangement joins TRBV7-3 to TRBJ2-1; 8 nucleotides align to TRBD2. J gave up 6 bases and V 5 bases, and 3 bases lay outside the gene matches. This CDR3 spans 13 amino acids. Germline CDR1 and CDR2: SGHTA and FQGTGA. This CDR3 reads CASSRLAFNEQFF. The CDR3 nucleotides are TGTGCCAGCAGCAGACTAGCGTTCAATGAGCAGTTCTTC. Full variable domain (remainder filled in from reference TRBV7-3 and TRBJ2-1): GAGVSQTPSNKVTEKGKYVELRCDPISGHTALYWYRQSLGQGPEFLIYFQGTGAADDSGLPNDRFFAVRPEGSVSTLKIQRTERGDSAVYLCASSRLAFNEQFFGPGTRLTVL.

The CDR3 sequence: CASSEFPGGSDEQFF. DNA of the CDR3: TGTGCCAGCAGTGAATTTCCGGGGGGCTCCGATGAGCAGTTCTTC. J is TRBJ2-1 and V is TRBV6-1, with D maybe TRBD2 (7 bases). The CDR3 is 15 amino acids. The germline V gene encodes CDR1 MNHNS and CDR2 SASEGT. Trimming cost V 2 bases and J 8 bases, with 16 bases left between them.